This is a list of T cell receptor beta chains from one sample in a study of cytomegalovirus exposure and HLA in healthy donors. Sequencing was performed with immunoSEQ multiplex PCR; in TCRdb, only in-frame clones are kept and a portion is missing. The sample carries some 150,000 clones, around 80% recorded once. Sequences were obtained from PBMCs. These receptor sequences come from a female donor in good health and CMV-seronegative. Both conserved end residues are part of each CDR3. D genes are given only for firm matches. Clone size is given for some rows only: seen once, a few or many times, or a class if the clone is expanded.

clone_size cdr3_length j_call d_call v_call cdr3_nt cdr3_aa
once 13 TRBJ2-7 . TRBV4-3 TGCGCCAGCAGCCAAGATTTCGGGACACGTATCCTCTTC CASSQDFGTRILF
. 15 TRBJ2-2 TRBD2 TRBV7-6 TGTGCCAGCAGCTTAGGGGGGGGGAACACCGGGGAGCTGTTTTTT CASSLGGGNTGELFF
. 14 TRBJ1-1 . TRBV29-1 TGCAGCGGTGGGCGGGACCACCAGAACACTGAAGCTTTCTTT CSGGRDHQNTEAFF
few 16 TRBJ2-7 TRBD2 TRBV4-1 TGCGCCAGCAGCCAAGAAGTGACTAGCATCATCCACGAGCAGTACTTC CASSQEVTSIIHEQYF
few 18 TRBJ2-4 TRBD2 TRBV4-2 TGTGCCAGCAGCCAGCCCATAGCGGGGGGGCTAGCCAAAAACATTCAGTACTTC CASSQPIAGGLAKNIQYF
. 16 TRBJ2-2 TRBD2 TRBV28 TGTGCCACCCTACATACTACGCCGGGGGGCACCGGGGAGCTGTTTTTT CATLHTTPGGTGELFF
. 14 TRBJ2-7 TRBD1 TRBV28 TGTGCCAGCAGCTCCGGGACAGGGTGGTACGAGCAGTACTTC CASSSGTGWYEQYF
. 14 TRBJ1-3 . TRBV28 TGTGCCAGCAGTTTAGAGAGCTCTGGAAACACCATATATTTT CASSLESSGNTIYF
. 12 TRBJ2-7 . TRBV11-2 TGTGCCAGGCCCACTCTTTACTACGAGCAGTACTTC CARPTLYYEQYF
. 14 TRBJ1-4 TRBD1 TRBV9 TGTGCCAGCAGCGCCAGGGGGCGGTATGAAAAACTGTTTTTT CASSARGRYEKLFF
. 11 TRBJ2-3 TRBD2 TRBV20-1 TGCAGTGCTACGCCGGGACTAGCGTCACAGTTT CSATPGLASQF
. 16 TRBJ2-5 . TRBV7-3 TGTGCCAGCAGTGAGGTGGTACTGGACACAAAAGAGACCCAGTACTTC CASSEVVLDTKETQYF
. 12 TRBJ2-1 . TRBV27 TGTGCCAGCAGTCTCCACACGGGAGAGCAGTTCTTC CASSLHTGEQFF
. 11 TRBJ2-3 . TRBV12-5 TGTGCTACTGGGGCATCAGATACGCAGTATTTT CATGASDTQYF
. 15 TRBJ1-3 . TRBV6-5 TGTGCCAGCAGTTACTCGGGGGGCTCTGGAAACACCATATATTTT CASSYSGGSGNTIYF
few 12 TRBJ1-2 . TRBV11-2 TGTGCCAGCAGCTTAACTTCTGAGGGCTACACCTTC CASSLTSEGYTF
. 15 TRBJ2-1 . TRBV2 TGTGCCAGCTCGGAGGAGGGCCTACGGGTTAATGAGCAGTTCTTC CASSEEGLRVNEQFF
few 14 TRBJ1-4 TRBD1 TRBV27 TGTGCCAGCAGTTTTATGACAGGGAGTGAAAAACTGTTTTTT CASSFMTGSEKLFF
. 16 TRBJ1-2 . TRBV5-4 TGTGCCAGCAGCTTGTACCAGCCAGGGCAGGACTATGGCTACACCTTC CASSLYQPGQDYGYTF
few 15 TRBJ1-1 . TRBV5-1 TGCGCCAGCAGCTTGGCCGCCAGGGCAGACACTGAAGCTTTCTTT CASSLAARADTEAFF
. 17 TRBJ2-3 TRBD2 TRBV15 TGTGCCACCAGCAGAGACCGAGGACTAGCGGGCACAGATACGCAGTATTTT CATSRDRGLAGTDTQYF
. 15 TRBJ2-7 TRBD2 TRBV4-2 TGTGCCAGCAGCCAAGCCGCCGGGACTACCTACGAGCAGTACTTC CASSQAAGTTYEQYF
. 13 TRBJ1-5 TRBD1 TRBV28 TGTGCCAGCAGGGGGACAGGGAATCAGCCCCAGCATTTT CASRGTGNQPQHF
. 13 TRBJ1-2 TRBD1 TRBV11-2 TGTGCCAGCAGCCTGGACAGGGGGGATGGCTACACCTTC CASSLDRGDGYTF
. 12 TRBJ1-1 TRBD1 TRBV5-1 TGCGCCAGCAGCTTGAGGGACAGTAAAGCTTTCTTT CASSLRDSKAFF
. 16 TRBJ1-2 . TRBV2 TGTGCCAGCAGTGAAGATGGTAGGGGATCTATAAGGGGCTACACCTTC CASSEDGRGSIRGYTF
. 14 TRBJ2-7 . TRBV6-5 TGTGCCAGCACGCGACAGGCTTCCTCCTACGAGCAGTACTTC CASTRQASSYEQYF
. 14 TRBJ1-1 . TRBV9 TGTGCCAGCAGCGTCATTTCGGGGGACACTGAAGCTTTCTTT CASSVISGDTEAFF
. 12 TRBJ1-2 . TRBV19 TGTGCCAGTCGTATTTCAAACTATGGCTACACCTTC CASRISNYGYTF
. 17 TRBJ2-6 TRBD1 TRBV5-4 TGTGCCAGCAGCTTGGGGACAGGGGGTTCTGGGGCCAACGTCCTGACTTTC CASSLGTGGSGANVLTF
. 13 TRBJ1-2 . TRBV6-5 TGTGCCAGCCACGGAGCGCGGGTCTATGGCTACACCTTC CASHGARVYGYTF
. 16 TRBJ1-2 TRBD1 TRBV27 TGTGCCAGCAGGGCCGGGACAGGCGTCCCCCGCTATGGCTACACCTTC CASRAGTGVPRYGYTF
. 15 TRBJ2-7 . TRBV7-2 TGTGCCAGCAGCTTAGTACAGGGTGGTTCCTACGAGCAGTACTTC CASSLVQGGSYEQYF
. 15 TRBJ1-3 . TRBV7-3 TGTGCCAGCAGCTTAACCGCAGGGAACGGAAACACCATATATTTT CASSLTAGNGNTIYF
. 12 TRBJ2-5 . TRBV2 TGTGCCAGCAAGGAGGTACAAGAGACCCAGTACTTC CASKEVQETQYF
. 13 TRBJ2-3 . TRBV7-2 TGTGCCAGCAGTCCTCAGGGGTTAGGTACGCAGTATTTT CASSPQGLGTQYF
. 15 TRBJ2-5 . TRBV4-2 TGTGCCAGCAGCCAAGTTGGGGCGGACCAAGAGACCCAGTACTTC CASSQVGADQETQYF
. 14 TRBJ2-3 . TRBV28 TGTGCCAGCAGTCCGACCATCGAGGCAGATACGCAGTATTTT CASSPTIEADTQYF
. 15 TRBJ2-7 . TRBV6-5 TGTGCCAGCAGTGGATTCGACAGTAGCTCCTACGAGCAGTACTTC CASSGFDSSSYEQYF
. 14 TRBJ1-1 . TRBV5-4 TGTGCCAGCAGCTTGCCCAGACGGGAGTCTGAAGCTTTCTTT CASSLPRRESEAFF
few 13 TRBJ2-2 . TRBV30 TGTGCCTGGAGTGTACACGGAGGCGGGGAGCTGTTTTTT CAWSVHGGGELFF
once 14 TRBJ2-5 TRBD2 TRBV4-2 TGTGCCAGCAGCCAAGCTAGCGGACAAGAGACCCAGTACTTC CASSQASGQETQYF
few 15 TRBJ2-3 . TRBV6-6 TGTGCCAGCAGTGACATAAGGACTAGCACAGATACGCAGTATTTT CASSDIRTSTDTQYF
. 15 TRBJ2-5 TRBD2 TRBV5-1 TGCGCCAGCAGCGAGACTAGCGCTCACCAAGAGACCCAGTACTTC CASSETSAHQETQYF
few 13 TRBJ2-3 . TRBV7-2 TGTGCCAGCAGCCGCGCATTGGCAGATACGCAGTATTTT CASSRALADTQYF
few 21 TRBJ1-2 TRBD1 TRBV12-5 TGTGCTAGTGGTTTGGTAGTATCCGGGTTCGGACAGGGAACTCCAGGGTATGGCTACACCTTC CASGLVVSGFGQGTPGYGYTF
. 16 TRBJ2-1 TRBD2 TRBV6-1 TGTGCCAGCAGTGGTGGACTAGCGGGGGGGCATGGTGAGCAGTTCTTC CASSGGLAGGHGEQFF
. 15 TRBJ2-7 . TRBV7-2 TGTGCCAGCAGCTTAGGTGTGGGAGGATCCTACGAGCAGTACTTC CASSLGVGGSYEQYF
. 14 TRBJ1-4 . TRBV28 TGTGCCAGCAGCGGCGTAACAGGTGAAGTTAAACTGTTTTTT CASSGVTGEVKLFF
. 14 TRBJ2-3 . TRBV25-1 TGTGCCAGCAGTCACAGTCCCTCCACAGATACGCAGTATTTT CASSHSPSTDTQYF
few 16 TRBJ2-1 TRBD2 TRBV5-4 TGTGCCAGCAGCTTGGAGGTTTCTAGCGGCTACAATGAGCAGTTCTTC CASSLEVSSGYNEQFF